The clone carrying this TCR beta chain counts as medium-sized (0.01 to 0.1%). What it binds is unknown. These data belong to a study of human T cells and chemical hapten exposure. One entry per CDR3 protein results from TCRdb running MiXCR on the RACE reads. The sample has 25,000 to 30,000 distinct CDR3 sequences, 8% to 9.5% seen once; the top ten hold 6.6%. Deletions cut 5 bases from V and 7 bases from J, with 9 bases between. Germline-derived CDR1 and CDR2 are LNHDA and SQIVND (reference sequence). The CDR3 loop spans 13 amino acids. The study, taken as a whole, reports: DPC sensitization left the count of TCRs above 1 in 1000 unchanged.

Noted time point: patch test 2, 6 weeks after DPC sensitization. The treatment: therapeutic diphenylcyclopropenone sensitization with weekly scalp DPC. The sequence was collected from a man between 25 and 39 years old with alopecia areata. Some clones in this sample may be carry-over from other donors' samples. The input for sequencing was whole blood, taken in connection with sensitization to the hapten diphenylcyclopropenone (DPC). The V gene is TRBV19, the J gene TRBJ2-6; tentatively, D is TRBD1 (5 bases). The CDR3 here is CASSPQGANVLTF. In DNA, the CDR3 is TGTGCCAGTAGTCCCCAGGGAGCCAACGTCCTGACTTTC.